This T cell receptor beta chain was observed in a study of blood T cells in healthy people across ages. The CDR3 loop spans 17 amino acids. The V gene end was trimmed by 0 bases and the J gene end by 0 bases; junction bases not matched to a gene: 7. Per the germline V gene, CDR1 is WSHSY and CDR2 is SAAADI. This clonotype has more than one count but fewer than ten. A J-beta primer mix and a sample-barcoded 5' primer were used in a second PCR of about 7 to 12 cycles. MiXCR, applied by TCRdb to the 5' RACE reads, yields one record per CDR3 protein. The data hold 700,000 to 950,000 distinct CDR3 sequences, with approximately 43% observed a single time.

This TCR was sampled from a woman aged 60-70 years in good health. V usage is TRBV10-2 and J usage is TRBJ2-7; 8 nucleotides match TRBD2. Sequencing was carried out using blood. CDR3 amino acids: CASSESLAGPSSYEQYF. In nucleotides, the CDR3 is TGCGCCAGCAGTGAGTCGCTAGCGGGTCCTAGCTCCTACGAGCAGTACTTC.